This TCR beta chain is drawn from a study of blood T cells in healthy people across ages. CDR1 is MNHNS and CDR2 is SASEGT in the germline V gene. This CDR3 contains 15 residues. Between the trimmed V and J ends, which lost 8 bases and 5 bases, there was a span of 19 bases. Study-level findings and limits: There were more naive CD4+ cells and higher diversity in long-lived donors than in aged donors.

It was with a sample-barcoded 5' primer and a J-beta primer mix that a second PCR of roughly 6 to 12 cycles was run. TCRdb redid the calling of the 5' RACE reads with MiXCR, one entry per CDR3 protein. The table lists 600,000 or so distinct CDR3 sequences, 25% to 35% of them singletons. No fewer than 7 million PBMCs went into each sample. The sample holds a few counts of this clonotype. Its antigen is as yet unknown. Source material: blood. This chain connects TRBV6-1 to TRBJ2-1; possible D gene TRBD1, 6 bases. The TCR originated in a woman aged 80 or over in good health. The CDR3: CASGPNRERNNEQFF. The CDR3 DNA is TGTGCCAGCGGACCGAACAGGGAGAGGAACAATGAGCAGTTCTTC.